These 27 T cell receptor beta chains came from one sample sequenced in a study of PD-1 blockade in classical Hodgkin lymphoma. Produced via immunoSEQ multiplex PCR; TCRdb's table is partial and in-frame only. The data contain 25,000 to 30,000 clones, approximately 88% of them seen just once; the ten biggest clones take up approximately 0.35%. As to time point: newly diagnosed, previously untreated cHL patient sample. Magnetic negative selection served to purify CD4+ T cells out of PBMCs that had been thawed. The specimen sequenced was CD4+ T cells from blood. Every receptor here comes from a human donor with classical Hodgkin lymphoma.

The V call is TRBV18, the J call TRBJ2-3, with D perhaps matching TRBD1 (5 bases). V was clipped by 3 bases and J by 1 base, with 11 bases between them. Per germline, CDR1 KGHSH and CDR2 LQKENI. This CDR3 has 15 amino acids. CDR3: CASSPQGRGTDTQYF. The CDR3 DNA is TGTGCCAGCTCACCGCAGGGAAGGGGCACAGATACGCAGTATTTT.

The chain links TRBV2 to TRBJ2-2, with D uncertain. The CDR3 length is 13 residues. Germline CDR1 SNHLY, CDR2 FYNNEI. The V end lost 4 bases, the J end lost 5 bases, and 8 bases lay between the germline ends. The CDR3 reads CASSAWGTGELFF. Written as DNA, the CDR3 is TGTGCCAGCAGTGCATGGGGAACCGGGGAGCTGTTTTTT.

Only a few counts were recorded for this clone. This chain connects TRBV29-1 to TRBJ1-2; TRBD1 aligns across 8 bases. CDR3 length: 14 residues. The junction had 8 bases not matched to a gene; V was cut back by 3 bases and J by 5 bases. Germline V gives CDR1 SQVTM, CDR2 ANQGSEA. The CDR3 DNA reads TGCAGCGTTGATGGACAGGGTGTAGGTTATGGCTACACCTTC. It is translated as CSVDGQGVGYGYTF. Combining the CDR3 with reference TRBV29-1 and TRBJ1-2 gives the whole variable domain SAVISQKPSRDICQRGTSLTIQCQVDSQVTMMFWYRQQPGQSLTLIATANQGSEATYESGFVIDKFPISRPNLTFSTLTVSNMSPEDSSIYLCSVDGQGVGYGYTFGSGTRLTVV.

The chain couples TRBV7-2 to TRBJ2-3; 13 nucleotides agree with TRBD2. The CDR3 runs 16 residues. The V and J ends lost 3 bases and 7 bases, in that order; junction bases with no gene match: 7. Per the germline V gene, CDR1 is SGHTA and CDR2 is FQGNSA. The CDR3 DNA follows: TGTGCCAGCAGCTTCTCGGGGACTAGCGGGGCTAATACGCAGTATTTT. Its translation is CASSFSGTSGANTQYF. The full variable domain, rest sourced from reference TRBV7-2 and TRBJ2-3, is GAGVSQSPSNKVTEKGKDVELRCDPISGHTALYWYRQSLGQGLEFLIYFQGNSAPDKSGLPSDRFSAERTGGSVSTLTIQRTQQEDSAVYLCASSFSGTSGANTQYFGPGTRLTVL.

The genes are TRBV7-2 and TRBJ1-4; 11 nucleotides line up with TRBD1. The V segment lost 6 bases and the J segment 8 bases; nucleotides outside the gene matches: 8. Germline V gene lookup returns CDR1 SGHTA and CDR2 FQGNSA. The CDR3 has 15 residues. CDR3 in amino acids: CASRRDRGFTEKLFF. The CDR3 DNA reads as TGTGCCAGCAGGAGGGACAGGGGGTTTACGGAAAAACTGTTTTTT.

This chain joins TRBV2 and TRBJ2-5; D perhaps matches TRBD1 (5 bases). Germline CDR1 reads SNHLY; CDR2 reads FYNNEI. The CDR3 extends over 15 amino acids. The V end lost 2 bases, the J end lost 7 bases, and 17 bases lay between the germline ends. The CDR3 nucleotides are TGTGCCAGCAGTGAAAATTTCCCAGGGTCAGGGACCCAGTACTTC. Protein product: CASSENFPGSGTQYF.

This chain uses TRBV27 with TRBJ2-1; TRBD2 might be the D (6 bases). The germline CDR1 and CDR2 sequences are MNHEY and SMNVEV (reference sequence). The CDR3 spans 12 residues. V lost 10 bases, J lost 4 bases, and 11 bases lay in between. The CDR3 coding sequence is TGTGCCACCAGGACTATTTACAATGAGCAGTTCTTC. It specifies CATRTIYNEQFF.

The rearrangement joins TRBV28 to TRBJ1-2, with D uncertain. V was shortened by 2 bases and J by 6 bases, with 4 bases between the two germline ends. CDR3 length: 11 amino acids. Germline V lookup: CDR1 MDHEN, CDR2 SYDVKM. The CDR3 is CASSLIDGYTF. CDR3 in DNA: TGTGCCAGCAGTTTAATTGATGGCTACACCTTC.

This clone was counted a few times. V and J are TRBV2 and TRBJ1-2, with a possible D match to TRBD1 (5 bases). The CDR3 covers 13 residues. The germline V gene has CDR1 SNHLY and CDR2 FYNNEI. The V and J ends lost 7 bases and 7 bases respectively, with 16 bases between them. The CDR3 DNA is TGTGCCAGCATAATGGACGGGGCAGGTGGCTACACCTTC. It translates to CASIMDGAGGYTF.

The V gene is TRBV27, the J gene TRBJ2-2, with D maybe TRBD1 (6 bases). V was shortened by 10 bases and J by 7 bases, with 25 bases between the two germline ends. The CDR3 sequence is 16 residues long. The V gene's germline CDR1 is MNHEY and CDR2 SMNVEV (reference sequence). In DNA form, the CDR3 reads TGTGCCACCAGACAGCAGGGGTCAATACACCTCGGGGAGCTGTTTTTT. Translating gives CATRQQGSIHLGELFF.

The chain combines TRBV28 with TRBJ1-4; maybe TRBD1 (5 bases). Between the trimmed V and J ends, which lost 7 bases and 2 bases, there was a span of 8 bases. The germline V gene has CDR1 MDHEN and CDR2 SYDVKM. This CDR3 region has 13 residues. The CDR3 bases are TGTGCCAGCACCAGACAGACTAATGAAAAACTGTTTTTT. Translating gives CASTRQTNEKLFF.

The chain couples TRBV4-2 to TRBJ1-1, with D uncertain. The V gene's germline CDR1 is LGHNA and CDR2 YNFKEQ. The CDR3 runs 14 residues. Trimming stripped 0 bases from V and 5 bases from J, with 10 bases between. In nucleotides, the CDR3 is TGTGCCAGCAGCCAAGACTCCCAGGTGACTGAAGCTTTCTTT. It is translated as CASSQDSQVTEAFF.

CDR3 in DNA: TGTGCCAGCAGCGCCAGCGGGAGAATCACCGGGGAGCTGTTTTTT. Amino acids: CASSASGRITGELFF. The rearrangement links TRBV6-1 to TRBJ2-2; 8 positions match TRBD2. CDR1 MNHNS and CDR2 SASEGT come from the germline V gene. V lost 6 bases to trimming and J lost 4 bases; unmatched junction nucleotides: 7. The length of the CDR3 is 15 residues.

Concerning this clone: The junction and the germline gene differ at one end; a read error may be behind it. The same CDR3 can be traced to other DNA sequences in this sample. The rearrangement joins TRBV6-1 to TRBJ2-7, with 8 positions matching TRBD1. The CDR3 loop spans 14 amino acids. Looked up from germline, CDR1 is MNHNS and CDR2 is SASEGT. This chain's CDR3 is CASSADRVSSEQYF. CDR3 sequence (DNA): TGCGCCAGCAGTGCGGACAGGGTCTCCTCCGAGCAGTACTTC.

The CDR3 nucleotides are TGTGCCAGCAGCATGATAACGGGGGCAGGGGGAAGGTACGAGCAGTACTTC. It codes for CASSMITGAGGRYEQYF. This rearrangement joins TRBV7-9 to TRBJ2-7, with D possibly TRBD1 on 7 matching bases. CDR3 size: 17 residues. The germline V gene has CDR1 SEHNR and CDR2 FQNEAQ (reference sequence). Trimming stripped 5 bases from V and 4 bases from J, with 24 bases between.

The V and J genes are TRBV28 and TRBJ2-5; TRBD1 matches at 8 bases. Trimming cost V 5 bases and J 2 bases; bases outside gene matches: 4. The CDR3 is 14 amino acids. Germline V gene lookup returns CDR1 MDHEN and CDR2 SYDVKM. Written as DNA, the CDR3 is TGTGCCAGCAGTCCTTGGACAGGGCAAGAGACCCAGTACTTC. It codes for CASSPWTGQETQYF.

The chain couples TRBV7-2 to TRBJ2-3; TRBD2 agrees at 9 bases. This CDR3 is built from 16 residues. Germline loops: CDR1 SGHTA, CDR2 FQGNSA. Trimming cost V 1 base and J 2 bases; bases outside gene matches: 4. The CDR3 loop reads CASSLGAGGITDTQYF. DNA for the CDR3: TGTGCCAGCAGCTTAGGGGCGGGAGGGATCACAGATACGCAGTATTTT.

The chain is built from TRBV7-8 and TRBJ2-2; tentatively, D is TRBD1 (6 bases). Germline V gives CDR1 SGHVS, CDR2 FQNEAQ. V shed 3 bases and J shed 5 bases, with 19 bases lying between them. The CDR3 covers 17 residues. CDR3 in amino acids: CASSLRQGFFGTGELFF. For the CDR3, the DNA is TGTGCCAGCAGCTTGAGGCAGGGGTTTTTTGGTACCGGGGAGCTGTTTTTT.

The chain has TRBV5-8 and TRBJ2-7, with 15 nucleotides matching TRBD2. Germline CDR1 is SGHTS and CDR2 is YDEGEE. The J segment lost 5 bases and the V segment lost 4 bases, leaving 7 bases of the junction unmatched. This CDR3 is built from 16 residues. Here the CDR3 reads CASSHGTSGRTNEQYF. Here the CDR3 DNA reads TGTGCCAGCAGCCATGGGACTAGCGGGAGGACCAACGAGCAGTACTTC.

This clone was seen a few times. The chain is built from TRBV5-1 and TRBJ1-1, with unresolved D. CDR3 length equals 15 residues. The ends were cut back, 1 base at V and 0 bases at J, with 10 bases in the middle. The germline V gene has CDR1 SGHRS and CDR2 YFSETQ. This CDR3 is CASSLRPYLNTEAFF. DNA of the CDR3: TGCGCCAGCAGCTTGCGTCCCTATCTGAACACTGAAGCTTTCTTT.

This chain links TRBV5-1 with TRBJ1-6; D unresolved. The CDR3 contains 13 residues. CDR1 is SGHRS and CDR2 is YFSETQ in the germline V gene. V was pared by 0 bases and J by 8 bases, with 6 bases between. CDR3 in DNA: TGCGCCAGCAGCTTGGATGACTATTCACCCCTCCACTTT. Protein product: CASSLDDYSPLHF.

This sequence joins TRBV5-1 and TRBJ2-7; 9 bases agree with TRBD2. Trimming removed 5 bases from V and 3 bases from J; junction bases left unmatched: 6. The CDR3 has 14 amino acids. Germline loops: CDR1 SGHRS, CDR2 YFSETQ. CDR3 region: CASSSTSGSYEQYF. The CDR3 DNA follows: TGCGCCAGCAGTTCGACTAGCGGAAGCTACGAGCAGTACTTC.

In DNA form, the CDR3 reads TGTGCCAGCAGCTCGGGACTAGCGGGAGGAGGAGAGCAGTACTTC. It is translated as CASSSGLAGGGEQYF. The chain is built from TRBV7-3 and TRBJ2-7; 15 bases are a match to TRBD2. The CDR3 is made up of 15 amino acids. Trimming took 4 bases from V and 7 from J; bases not matched to a gene: 5. Looked up from germline, CDR1 is SGHTA and CDR2 is FQGTGA.

The chain joins TRBV28 to TRBJ2-5; TRBD1 aligns across 10 bases. The V gene end was trimmed by 2 bases and the J gene end by 5 bases; junction bases not matched to a gene: 8. Germline V CDR1 and CDR2: MDHEN, SYDVKM. The CDR3 sequence is 16 residues long. The CDR3 is CASSLAGTGVGETQYF. The CDR3 region has the DNA TGTGCCAGCAGTTTAGCCGGGACAGGGGTAGGGGAGACCCAGTACTTC.

V and J are TRBV5-6 and TRBJ2-7; TRBD1 is a possible D gene (5 bases). This CDR3 has 14 residues. V was trimmed by 4 bases and J by 0 bases, leaving 11 bases between them. The germline gives CDR1 SGHDT, CDR2 YYEEEE. The CDR3 reads CASSIRQYSYEQYF. CDR3 sequence (DNA): TGTGCCAGCAGCATCCGACAGTACTCCTACGAGCAGTACTTC.

V and J are TRBV21-1 and TRBJ2-1; TRBD2, as called in the table, went unchecked against the DNA. TRBV21-1 is an annotated pseudogene. The CDR3 spans 13 residues. The CDR3 here is CATRDTGDNEQFF. CDR3 sequence (DNA): TGTGCCACCCGGGATACTGGGGACAATGAGCAGTTCTTC.

The V gene is TRBV19, the J gene TRBJ2-1, with 8 bases lining up with TRBD1. The CDR3 has 15 amino acids. The V segment lost 4 bases and the J segment 4 bases; nucleotides outside the gene matches: 6. CDR1 and CDR2 (germline): LNHDA, SQIVND (reference sequence). The CDR3 DNA sequence: TGTGCCAGTAGTACCTTGGGACAGGCTTACAATGAGCAGTTCTTC. Translating gives CASSTLGQAYNEQFF. Full variable domain (remainder filled in from reference TRBV19 and TRBJ2-1): DGGITQSPKYLFRKEGQNVTLSCEQNLNHDAMYWYRQDPGQGLRLIYYSQIVNDFQKGDIAEGYSVSREKKESFPLTVTSAQKNPTAFYLCASSTLGQAYNEQFFGPGTRLTVL.